This T cell receptor (beta chain) was sequenced for a study of T cell responses to AZD1222 COVID-19 vaccine. Assay used: immunoSEQ multiplex PCR; TCRdb lists only in-frame clones, some missing. Of some 91,000 clones listed, about nine tenths are singletons. Germline CDR1 and CDR2: MNHEY and SVGAGI. CDR3 length: 14 residues. Trimming cost V 5 bases and J 0 bases, with 8 bases left between them. The chain combines TRBV6-5 with TRBJ1-3, with a weak D call TRBD1 (5 bases). Sample: peripheral blood, taken on day 0 of AZD1222 vaccination. The receptor's source is an adult in good health. CDR3 amino acids: CASSMTDSGNTIYF. The CDR3 DNA reads TGTGCCAGCAGTATGACAGACTCTGGAAACACCATATATTTT.